This TCR beta chain emerged from a study of tumour-infiltrating T cells in Burkitt lymphoma. Study as a whole: Patients covered every epidemiological subtype of Burkitt lymphoma. Overall and progression-free survival were predicted by productive clonality.

The V gene's germline CDR1 is LGHNA and CDR2 YNFKEQ. This CDR3 region has 14 residues. The V segment lost 3 bases and the J segment 1 base; nucleotides outside the gene matches: 0. Some clones are missing from TCRdb's copy, which holds only in-frame ones; the method was immunoSEQ multiplex PCR. This table holds 1,000 to 1,500 clones, about 99% found once. The TCR sequence derives from a human donor with Burkitt lymphoma. This chain uses TRBV4-2 with TRBJ2-3; TRBD1 aligns across 8 bases. The sample comprised tumor tissue. For the CDR3, the DNA is TGTGCCAGCAGCCAGACAGGGGGCACAGATACGCAGTATTTT. Its translation is CASSQTGGTDTQYF.